Listed below are T cell receptor beta chains from one sample, sequenced in a study of blood T cell repertoires in COVID-19. The table came from immunoSEQ multiplex PCR; TCRdb's copy has only in-frame clones and leaves some out. Seen here are 70,000 or so clones, 80% to 90% observed once, and the top ten hold 6.5% to 7.5%. Material: peripheral blood. These receptors were collected from a woman over 75 with active COVID-19. Both conserved end residues are part of each CDR3. A D gene is named only where the DNA matches it firmly. Part of the rows lack a size; the others show once, few, many or a class for expanded clones.

j_gene: TRBJ2-1
v_gene: TRBV20-1
d_gene: TRBD2
abundance: .
CDR3nt: TGCAGTGCTAGTCGGCTAGCGGGAGTTGAGCAGTTCTTC
CDR3aa: CSASRLAGVEQFF

j_gene: TRBJ1-3
v_gene: TRBV9
d_gene: TRBD1
abundance: .
CDR3nt: TGTGCCAGCAGCGCAGGACAGGGGGCGAGTGGAAACACCATATATTTT
CDR3aa: CASSAGQGASGNTIYF

j_gene: TRBJ2-7
v_gene: TRBV19
d_gene: .
abundance: .
CDR3nt: TGTGCCAGTAGTACCAAGGACACGGCCGGGGAGCAGTACTTC
CDR3aa: CASSTKDTAGEQYF

j_gene: TRBJ2-5
v_gene: TRBV18
d_gene: TRBD1
abundance: .
CDR3nt: TGTGCCAGCTCACCGGGGAGAGGGACAGGGGCCCAAGAGACCCAGTACTTC
CDR3aa: CASSPGRGTGAQETQYF

j_gene: TRBJ2-3
v_gene: TRBV11-2
d_gene: .
abundance: .
CDR3nt: TGTGCCAGCAGCTTACTAGCCGGAAGATCAGATACGCAGTATTTT
CDR3aa: CASSLLAGRSDTQYF

j_gene: TRBJ2-5
v_gene: TRBV7-2
d_gene: .
abundance: .
CDR3nt: TGTGCCAGCAGCCCACGGGTCCAAGAGACCCAGTACTTC
CDR3aa: CASSPRVQETQYF

j_gene: TRBJ1-5
v_gene: TRBV10-3
d_gene: .
abundance: .
CDR3nt: TGTGCCATCAGTGAATTACAGGGAAGCAATCAGCCCCAGCATTTT
CDR3aa: CAISELQGSNQPQHF

j_gene: TRBJ2-1
v_gene: TRBV5-1
d_gene: TRBD2
abundance: .
CDR3nt: TGCGCCAGCAGCGACCAGCGGGAGTATGGTGAGCAGTTCTTC
CDR3aa: CASSDQREYGEQFF

j_gene: TRBJ1-2
v_gene: TRBV7-6
d_gene: TRBD1
abundance: .
CDR3nt: TGTGCCAGCAGCCCCCGACAGGGTCTGTACGGCTACACCTTC
CDR3aa: CASSPRQGLYGYTF

j_gene: TRBJ2-1
v_gene: TRBV7-6
d_gene: TRBD2
abundance: .
CDR3nt: TGTGCCAGCAGCTTGGAGCCCGGGCGGGAGAGTGAGCAGTTCTTC
CDR3aa: CASSLEPGRESEQFF

j_gene: TRBJ1-4
v_gene: TRBV28
d_gene: .
abundance: .
CDR3nt: TGTGCCAGCAGTCCCCGAGGACACCCAATTAATGAAAAACTGTTTTTT
CDR3aa: CASSPRGHPINEKLFF

j_gene: TRBJ2-5
v_gene: TRBV15
d_gene: TRBD2
abundance: .
CDR3nt: TGTGCCACCAGCAGAGGGGGAGGGACTAGCGTACAAGAGACCCAGTACTTC
CDR3aa: CATSRGGGTSVQETQYF

j_gene: TRBJ1-1
v_gene: TRBV9
d_gene: .
abundance: .
CDR3nt: TGTGCCAGCAGCGTATGGGGCGTGGAAGCTTTCTTT
CDR3aa: CASSVWGVEAFF

j_gene: TRBJ1-2
v_gene: TRBV30
d_gene: TRBD1
abundance: .
CDR3nt: TGTGCCTGGAGCGCGCAACAGGGGAATGGCTACACCTTC
CDR3aa: CAWSAQQGNGYTF

j_gene: TRBJ2-1
v_gene: TRBV5-4
d_gene: .
abundance: .
CDR3nt: TGTGCCAGCAGCTTATTAGATTTAAAGCAGTTCTTC
CDR3aa: CASSLLDLKQFF

j_gene: TRBJ2-2
v_gene: TRBV5-1
d_gene: .
abundance: .
CDR3nt: TGCGCCAGCAGCAAGCAACCTCGGGGTGGGCTCGGGGAGCTGTTTTTT
CDR3aa: CASSKQPRGGLGELFF

j_gene: TRBJ2-1
v_gene: TRBV5-4
d_gene: .
abundance: .
CDR3nt: TGTGCCAGCAGCACTACCCCCAATACCGATGAGCAGTTCTTC
CDR3aa: CASSTTPNTDEQFF

j_gene: TRBJ2-3
v_gene: TRBV28
d_gene: .
abundance: .
CDR3nt: TGTGCCGGGAGTTCCGCAGATACGCAGTATTTT
CDR3aa: CAGSSADTQYF

j_gene: TRBJ2-2
v_gene: TRBV5-4
d_gene: TRBD2
abundance: .
CDR3nt: TGTGCCAGCAGCGAGGGACTAAACACCGGGGAGCTGTTTTTT
CDR3aa: CASSEGLNTGELFF

j_gene: TRBJ1-2
v_gene: TRBV13
d_gene: TRBD1
abundance: .
CDR3nt: TGTGCCAGCAGCTTGGACAGGGGGCGCGGCTATGGCTACACCTTC
CDR3aa: CASSLDRGRGYGYTF

j_gene: TRBJ1-2
v_gene: TRBV11-3
d_gene: .
abundance: few
CDR3nt: TGTGCCAGCAGCTCCCCTACCTTC
CDR3aa: CASSSPTF

j_gene: TRBJ2-2
v_gene: TRBV7-9
d_gene: .
abundance: .
CDR3nt: TGTGCCAGCAGAATCCGGGACACCTACACCGGGGAGCTGTTTTTT
CDR3aa: CASRIRDTYTGELFF

j_gene: TRBJ2-1
v_gene: TRBV28
d_gene: TRBD2
abundance: .
CDR3nt: TGTGCCAGCAGTTTACTGACTAGCCCGTGGAATGAGCAGTTCTTC
CDR3aa: CASSLLTSPWNEQFF

j_gene: TRBJ2-1
v_gene: TRBV5-5
d_gene: .
abundance: .
CDR3nt: TGTGCCAGCAGCTTAGGGGCAGTGCGCGGTGAGCAGTTCTTC
CDR3aa: CASSLGAVRGEQFF

j_gene: TRBJ2-3
v_gene: TRBV7-3
d_gene: TRBD2
abundance: .
CDR3nt: TGTGCCAGCAGCGAGCAGGGACTAGTCACAGATACGCAGTATTTT
CDR3aa: CASSEQGLVTDTQYF

j_gene: TRBJ2-3
v_gene: TRBV7-9
d_gene: .
abundance: .
CDR3nt: TGTGCCAGCAGCCCTCCCCGAGGGTATTACACAGATACGCAGTATTTT
CDR3aa: CASSPPRGYYTDTQYF

j_gene: TRBJ2-7
v_gene: TRBV19
d_gene: TRBD2
abundance: .
CDR3nt: TGTGCCAGTAGTACCGGACTAGCGGGAGCCTACGAGCAGTACTTC
CDR3aa: CASSTGLAGAYEQYF

j_gene: TRBJ2-1
v_gene: TRBV2
d_gene: .
abundance: .
CDR3nt: TGTGCCAGCAGCCGCTATGAGAGGTTCTTC
CDR3aa: CASSRYERFF

j_gene: TRBJ2-7
v_gene: TRBV28
d_gene: .
abundance: .
CDR3nt: TGTGCCAGCTCAGCGGGTTCTTTGGTGCGCGAGCAGTACTTC
CDR3aa: CASSAGSLVREQYF

j_gene: TRBJ2-5
v_gene: TRBV29-1
d_gene: TRBD2
abundance: once
CDR3nt: TGCAGCGTTGCTAGCGGCAAAGAGACCCAGTACTTC
CDR3aa: CSVASGKETQYF

j_gene: TRBJ2-3
v_gene: TRBV19
d_gene: TRBD2
abundance: .
CDR3nt: TGTGCCAGTAGTATAGATCAGGGCGGGAGGGCAGATACGCAGTATTTT
CDR3aa: CASSIDQGGRADTQYF

j_gene: TRBJ1-1
v_gene: TRBV19
d_gene: .
abundance: .
CDR3nt: TGTGCCAGCCGCACAACAGGGTTGTCTGAAGCTTTCTTT
CDR3aa: CASRTTGLSEAFF

j_gene: TRBJ2-7
v_gene: TRBV24-1
d_gene: TRBD1
abundance: .
CDR3nt: TGTGCCACCAGTGATCCAAGGACAGGGGCAGTCGAGCAGTACTTC
CDR3aa: CATSDPRTGAVEQYF

j_gene: TRBJ2-7
v_gene: TRBV5-5
d_gene: .
abundance: .
CDR3nt: TGTGCCAGCAGCACCGTTCCGGCGGCCGGGACTTACGAGCAGTACTTC
CDR3aa: CASSTVPAAGTYEQYF

j_gene: TRBJ2-5
v_gene: TRBV7-9
d_gene: TRBD2
abundance: .
CDR3nt: TGTGCCAGCAGCCTCACTCTGGGGGGGGAGACCCAGTACTTC
CDR3aa: CASSLTLGGETQYF

j_gene: TRBJ2-7
v_gene: TRBV19
d_gene: TRBD2
abundance: .
CDR3nt: TGTGCCAGTAGTATCGGGCTAGCGGGTACCTACGAGCAGTACTTC
CDR3aa: CASSIGLAGTYEQYF

j_gene: TRBJ1-2
v_gene: TRBV6-2/TRBV6-3
d_gene: .
abundance: .
CDR3nt: TGTGCCAGCAGTTCCTCCATTTATGGCTACACCTTC
CDR3aa: CASSSSIYGYTF

j_gene: TRBJ2-7
v_gene: TRBV9
d_gene: .
abundance: .
CDR3nt: TGTGCCAGCAGCCCCCGGGAAAGCGCGATACCTCCCCCCTACGAGCAGTACTTC
CDR3aa: CASSPRESAIPPPYEQYF

j_gene: TRBJ2-1
v_gene: TRBV7-3
d_gene: .
abundance: .
CDR3nt: TGTGCCAGCAGCAAAGAGGGCAATGAGCAGTTCTTC
CDR3aa: CASSKEGNEQFF

j_gene: TRBJ2-3
v_gene: TRBV7-3
d_gene: .
abundance: .
CDR3nt: TGTGCCAGCAGCTACCGGGACCGGGGGGCGGCAGATACGCAGTATTTT
CDR3aa: CASSYRDRGAADTQYF

j_gene: TRBJ2-1
v_gene: TRBV7-2
d_gene: .
abundance: .
CDR3nt: TGTGCCAGCAGCCCTCGAGGGCAACTTATGGAGCAGTTCTTC
CDR3aa: CASSPRGQLMEQFF

j_gene: TRBJ2-2
v_gene: TRBV7-3
d_gene: TRBD2
abundance: .
CDR3nt: TGTGCCAGCAGTCGACCGGGACTAGCGGGAGGGCCGGCCGGGGAGCTGTTTTTT
CDR3aa: CASSRPGLAGGPAGELFF

j_gene: TRBJ1-5
v_gene: TRBV5-5
d_gene: TRBD1
abundance: .
CDR3nt: TGTGCCAGCAGCCGGACAGGGGGCGAGGATCAGCCCCAGCATTTT
CDR3aa: CASSRTGGEDQPQHF

j_gene: TRBJ2-3
v_gene: TRBV7-9
d_gene: .
abundance: .
CDR3nt: TGTGCCAGCAGCCACAGGAGTAGGAGGGAGTTATTTACGCAGTATTTT
CDR3aa: CASSHRSRRELFTQYF

j_gene: TRBJ2-7
v_gene: TRBV18
d_gene: TRBD2
abundance: .
CDR3nt: TGTGCCAGCGATAGCGGGAGTAAGTACGAGCAGTACTTC
CDR3aa: CASDSGSKYEQYF

j_gene: TRBJ1-5
v_gene: TRBV6-2/TRBV6-3
d_gene: TRBD1
abundance: few
CDR3nt: TGTGCCAGCAGCTTAAACGGACAGGGGAATCAGCCCCAGCATTTT
CDR3aa: CASSLNGQGNQPQHF

j_gene: TRBJ2-5
v_gene: TRBV28
d_gene: TRBD1
abundance: .
CDR3nt: TGTGCCAGCAGTTTATCCGGGACAGGGTACGAGACCCAGTACTTC
CDR3aa: CASSLSGTGYETQYF

j_gene: TRBJ1-1
v_gene: TRBV11-1
d_gene: .
abundance: .
CDR3nt: TGTGCCAGCAGCTTCGTGAGAGGGACTGAAGCTTTCTTT
CDR3aa: CASSFVRGTEAFF

j_gene: TRBJ2-5
v_gene: TRBV7-2
d_gene: TRBD2
abundance: .
CDR3nt: TGTGCCAGCAGCCCAGAAAGCGGGAGGGCCCGAGAGACCCAGTACTTC
CDR3aa: CASSPESGRARETQYF

j_gene: TRBJ2-1
v_gene: TRBV5-5
d_gene: .
abundance: .
CDR3nt: TGTGCCAGCAGCTTAGCTACGTACAATGAGCAGTTCTTC
CDR3aa: CASSLATYNEQFF

j_gene: TRBJ2-5
v_gene: TRBV6-4
d_gene: .
abundance: .
CDR3nt: TGTGCCAGCAGTGACTCGAAGGGAGCTACCCCCCACCCACAAGAGACCCAGTACTTC
CDR3aa: CASSDSKGATPHPQETQYF

j_gene: TRBJ2-3
v_gene: TRBV19
d_gene: .
abundance: .
CDR3nt: TGTGCCAGTAGTATTAGACAGAGCACAGATACGCAGTATTTT
CDR3aa: CASSIRQSTDTQYF